The next 9 T cell receptor beta chains were all read from a single sample in a study of T cell responses to AZD1222 COVID-19 vaccine (dated by TCRdb to about 2021). The library was produced with the immunoSEQ multiplex PCR assay. This immuneACCESS table, as held by TCRdb, lists in-frame sequences with V and J called but not all clones. Of the missing ones, under half trace to an unresolved V gene in checked studies; the others have no known cause. Across this sample there are about 140,000 clones, with 90% to 95% seen only once. Jointly, the top ten make up around 1.2% of the sample. This sample's time point label indicates: about 28 days (+/-7) after the second vaccine dose. The material was peripheral blood, obtained 28 days after the second AZD1222 dose. The receptors were gathered from an adult who received the AZD1222 COVID-19 vaccine.

The count of this clone is one. The rearrangement uses TRBV27 and TRBJ2-1; TRBD2 aligns across 10 bases. Germline V gene data show CDR1 as MNHEY and CDR2 as SMNVEV (reference sequence). This CDR3 is 17 amino acids long. The V gene end was trimmed by 1 base and the J gene end by 3 bases; junction bases not matched to a gene: 6. In nucleotides, the CDR3 is TGTGCCAGCAGTTTATTCTTACTAGCGGGAAACTACAATGAGCAGTTCTTC. This gives the protein CASSLFLLAGNYNEQFF.

J is TRBJ1-2 and V is TRBV5-1; the D is unclear. The CDR3 totals 15 residues. The germline V gene encodes CDR1 SGHRS and CDR2 YFSETQ. The V end was cut by 0 bases, the J end by 0 bases, with 9 bases between. CDR3: CASSLDQPPNYGYTF. For the CDR3, the DNA is TGCGCCAGCAGCTTGGACCAGCCTCCTAACTATGGCTACACCTTC.

The chain combines TRBV14 with TRBJ1-1, with a possible D match to TRBD1 (5 bases). In germline, CDR1 is SGHDN, CDR2 FVKESK. The V gene lost 1 base and the J gene lost 1 base, with 10 bases spanning the gap. This CDR3 comprises 15 residues. This chain's CDR3 is CASSQGQGRNTEAFF. The CDR3 region has the DNA TGTGCCAGCAGCCAAGGTCAGGGTCGGAACACTGAAGCTTTCTTT.

The rearrangement uses TRBV5-1 and TRBJ1-4; 8 positions match TRBD1. The CDR3 runs 14 residues. From germline, CDR1 is SGHRS and CDR2 YFSETQ. V was pared by 2 bases and J by 8 bases, with 5 bases of the junction left unmatched. As DNA, the CDR3 is TGCGCCAGCAGCTTTATACAGGGGGGAGAAAAACTGTTTTTT. Residues: CASSFIQGGEKLFF.

This clone turned up a few times. The chain has TRBV9 and TRBJ2-5; D possibly corresponds to TRBD2 (6 bases). Trimming shortened V by 0 bases and J by 4 bases, and 13 bases separated the two germline ends. The germline V gene has CDR1 SGDLS and CDR2 YYNGEE. This CDR3 has 15 residues. CDR3 in DNA: TGTGCCAGCAGCGTAGGGGGCGGGAATGGAGAGACCCAGTACTTC. Residues: CASSVGGGNGETQYF. Based on the CDR3 plus reference TRBV9 and TRBJ2-5, the full variable domain is DSGVTQTPKHLITATGQRVTLRCSPRSGDLSVYWYQQSLDQGLQFLIQYYNGEERAKGNILERFSAQQFPDLHSELNLSSLELGDSALYFCASSVGGGNGETQYFGPGTRLLVL.

This clone appeared a single time. The chain uses TRBV28 and TRBJ2-7, with TRBD2 identical over 9 bases. CDR3 length: 16 amino acids. The J segment lost 4 bases and the V segment lost 5 bases, leaving 12 bases of the junction unmatched. Germline-derived CDR1 and CDR2 are MDHEN and SYDVKM. The CDR3 DNA reads TGTGCCAGCAGTGCCCTCGGGGCGGGAGGGGTATACGAGCAGTACTTC. This translates into CASSALGAGGVYEQYF.

The CDR3: CASRRGTAMGTEAFF. The DNA for the CDR3 is TGTGCCAGCAGACGTGGGACCGCTATGGGCACTGAAGCTTTCTTT. The chain links TRBV27 to TRBJ1-1, with TRBD1 as a possible D gene (5 bases). CDR1 MNHEY and CDR2 SMNVEV come from the germline V gene (reference sequence). The CDR3 covers 15 residues. V was shortened by 6 bases and J by 4 bases, with 18 bases between the two germline ends.

As for this clone: This specimen includes other DNA sequences encoding the same CDR3. J is TRBJ1-1 and V is TRBV27, with D perhaps TRBD1 (5 bases). The CDR3 runs to 13 residues. Germline V gives CDR1 MNHEY, CDR2 SMNVEV (reference sequence). V gave up 3 bases and J gave up 5 bases, with 10 bases separating them. CDR3 loop: CASSFRGGTEAFF. CDR3 coding DNA: TGTGCCAGCAGTTTCCGGGGGGGAACTGAAGCTTTCTTT.

The CDR3 DNA follows: TGTGCCAGCAGTTTAGGTCGTGGCTACACCTTC. Translating gives CASSLGRGYTF. The chain is built from TRBV12-3 or TRBV12-4 and TRBJ1-2, with D hard to call. This CDR3 contains 11 residues. The germline V and J ends were trimmed by 1 base and 7 bases, with 4 bases remaining between them.